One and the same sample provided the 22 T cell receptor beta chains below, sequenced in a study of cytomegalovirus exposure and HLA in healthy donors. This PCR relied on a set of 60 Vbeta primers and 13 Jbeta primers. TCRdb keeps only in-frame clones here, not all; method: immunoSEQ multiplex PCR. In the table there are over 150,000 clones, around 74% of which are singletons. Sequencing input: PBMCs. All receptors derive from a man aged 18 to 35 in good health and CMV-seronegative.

The CDR3 region has the DNA TGTGCCAGCAGCTTAGCGGGAGGGGGACTAGCGGGAGGGGGTGAGCAGTTCTTC. This translates into CASSLAGGGLAGGGEQFF. The chain employs TRBV7-2 and TRBJ2-1, with 16 bases lining up with TRBD2. The junction had 8 bases not matched to a gene; V was cut back by 0 bases and J by 9 bases. CDR3 length: 18 residues. Germline V gene lookup returns CDR1 SGHTA and CDR2 FQGNSA.

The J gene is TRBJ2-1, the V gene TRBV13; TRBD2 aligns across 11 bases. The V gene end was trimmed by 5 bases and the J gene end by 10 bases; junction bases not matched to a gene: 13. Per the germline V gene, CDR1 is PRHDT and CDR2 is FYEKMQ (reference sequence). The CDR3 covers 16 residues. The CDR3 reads CASSDPGTSGAGEQFF. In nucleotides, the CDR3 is TGTGCCAGCAGCGATCCCGGGACTAGCGGTGCAGGAGAGCAGTTCTTC.

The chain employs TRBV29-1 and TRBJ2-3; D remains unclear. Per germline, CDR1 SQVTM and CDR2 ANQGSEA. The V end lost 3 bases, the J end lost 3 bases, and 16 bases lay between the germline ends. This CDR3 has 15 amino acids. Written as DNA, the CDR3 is TGCAGCGTTGAGACGGCGGCCCCCCGTACAGATACGCAGTATTTT. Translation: CSVETAAPRTDTQYF.

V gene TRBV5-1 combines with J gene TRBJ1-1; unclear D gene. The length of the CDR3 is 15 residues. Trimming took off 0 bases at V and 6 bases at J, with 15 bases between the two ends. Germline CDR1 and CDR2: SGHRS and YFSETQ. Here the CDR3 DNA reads TGCGCCAGCAGCTTGGCCGCGGGGAAGGGAGCTGAAGCTTTCTTT. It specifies CASSLAAGKGAEAFF. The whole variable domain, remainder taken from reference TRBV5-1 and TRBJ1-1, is KAGVTQTPRYLIKTRGQQVTLSCSPISGHRSVSWYQQTPGQGLQFLFEYFSETQRNKGNFPGRFSGRQFSNSRSEMNVSTLELGDSALYLCASSLAAGKGAEAFFGQGTRLTVV.

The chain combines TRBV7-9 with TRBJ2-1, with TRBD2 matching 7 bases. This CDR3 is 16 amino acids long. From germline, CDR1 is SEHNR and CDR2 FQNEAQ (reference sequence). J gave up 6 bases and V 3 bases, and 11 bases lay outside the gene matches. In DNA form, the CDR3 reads TGTGCCAGCAGCTTTGGGGCGGGAGTAGGTAGCAATGAGCAGTTCTTC. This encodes CASSFGAGVGSNEQFF.

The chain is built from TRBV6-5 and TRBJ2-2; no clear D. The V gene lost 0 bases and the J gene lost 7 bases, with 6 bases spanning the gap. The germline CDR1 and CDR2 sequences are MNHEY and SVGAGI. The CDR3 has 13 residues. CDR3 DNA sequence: TGTGCCAGCAGTTACTCGGGCGTCGGGGAGCTGTTTTTT. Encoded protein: CASSYSGVGELFF.

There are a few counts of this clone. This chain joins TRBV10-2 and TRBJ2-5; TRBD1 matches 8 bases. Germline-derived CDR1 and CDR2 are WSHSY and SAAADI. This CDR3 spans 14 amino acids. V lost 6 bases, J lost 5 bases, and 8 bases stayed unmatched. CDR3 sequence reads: CASREDRAAETQYF. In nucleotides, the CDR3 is TGCGCCAGCAGGGAGGACAGGGCGGCCGAGACCCAGTACTTC.

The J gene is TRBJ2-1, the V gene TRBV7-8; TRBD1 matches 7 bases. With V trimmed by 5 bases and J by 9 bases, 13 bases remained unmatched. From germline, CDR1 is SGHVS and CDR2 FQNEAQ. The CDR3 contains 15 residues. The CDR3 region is CASSPPGGSGGEQFF. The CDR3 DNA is TGTGCCAGCAGCCCGCCAGGGGGTAGTGGGGGTGAGCAGTTCTTC.

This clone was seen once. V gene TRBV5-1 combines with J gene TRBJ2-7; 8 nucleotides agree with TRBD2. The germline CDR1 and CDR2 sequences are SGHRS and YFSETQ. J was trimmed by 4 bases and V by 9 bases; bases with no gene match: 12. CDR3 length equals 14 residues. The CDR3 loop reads CATRESGSPYEQYF. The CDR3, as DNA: TGCGCCACCCGTGAGAGCGGGAGTCCGTACGAGCAGTACTTC.

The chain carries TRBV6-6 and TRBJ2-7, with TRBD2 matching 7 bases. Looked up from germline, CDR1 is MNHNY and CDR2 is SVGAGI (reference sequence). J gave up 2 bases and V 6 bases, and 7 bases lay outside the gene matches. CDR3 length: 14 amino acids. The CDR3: CASSPSGPPYEQYF. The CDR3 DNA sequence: TGTGCCAGCAGCCCTAGCGGCCCTCCCTACGAGCAGTACTTC.

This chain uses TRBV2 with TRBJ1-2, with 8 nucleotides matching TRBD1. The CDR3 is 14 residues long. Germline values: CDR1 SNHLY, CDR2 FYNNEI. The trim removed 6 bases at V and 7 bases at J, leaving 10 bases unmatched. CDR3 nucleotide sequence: TGTGCCAGCAGCTCCGACAGGGGAGGTAGTGGCTACACCTTC. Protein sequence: CASSSDRGGSGYTF.

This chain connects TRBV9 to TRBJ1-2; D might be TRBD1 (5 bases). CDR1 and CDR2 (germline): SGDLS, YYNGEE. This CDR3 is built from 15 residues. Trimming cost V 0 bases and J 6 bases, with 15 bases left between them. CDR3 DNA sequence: TGTGCCAGCAGCGTAGGACGGCAGGGAGGGGATGGCTACACCTTC. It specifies CASSVGRQGGDGYTF.

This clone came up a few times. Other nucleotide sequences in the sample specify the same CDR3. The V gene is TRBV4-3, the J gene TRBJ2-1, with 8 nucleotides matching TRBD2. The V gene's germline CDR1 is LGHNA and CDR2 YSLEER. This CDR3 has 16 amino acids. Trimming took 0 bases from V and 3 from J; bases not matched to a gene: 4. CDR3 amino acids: CASSQEVAGGYNEQFF. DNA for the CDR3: TGCGCCAGCAGCCAAGAGGTCGCGGGAGGCTACAATGAGCAGTTCTTC.

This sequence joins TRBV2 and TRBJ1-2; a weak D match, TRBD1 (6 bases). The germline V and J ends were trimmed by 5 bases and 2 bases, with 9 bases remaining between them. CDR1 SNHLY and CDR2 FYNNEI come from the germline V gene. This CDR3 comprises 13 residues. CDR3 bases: TGTGCCAGCAGTACGGACAGAAACTATGGCTACACCTTC. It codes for CASSTDRNYGYTF.

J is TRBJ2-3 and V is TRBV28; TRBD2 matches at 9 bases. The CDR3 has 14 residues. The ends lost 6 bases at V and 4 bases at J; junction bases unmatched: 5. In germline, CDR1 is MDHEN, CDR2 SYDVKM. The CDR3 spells CASRLAGEPDTQYF. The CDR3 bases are TGTGCCAGCAGGTTAGCGGGAGAACCAGATACGCAGTATTTT.

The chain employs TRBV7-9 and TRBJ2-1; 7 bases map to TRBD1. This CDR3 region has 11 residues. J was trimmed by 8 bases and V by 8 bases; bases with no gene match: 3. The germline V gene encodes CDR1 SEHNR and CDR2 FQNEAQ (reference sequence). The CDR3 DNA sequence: TGTGCCAGCCAAGGGGGCGATGAGCAGTTCTTC. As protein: CASQGGDEQFF.

The CDR3 DNA reads TGTGCCAGCAGCCTGTCAGGGAGGGCCCATGAGCAGTTCTTC. Residues: CASSLSGRAHEQFF. V and J are TRBV14 and TRBJ2-1; 7 positions agree with TRBD2. V was clipped by 4 bases and J by 8 bases; unmatched bases: 8. The length of the CDR3 is 14 residues. Germline lookup yields CDR1 SGHDN and CDR2 FVKESK.

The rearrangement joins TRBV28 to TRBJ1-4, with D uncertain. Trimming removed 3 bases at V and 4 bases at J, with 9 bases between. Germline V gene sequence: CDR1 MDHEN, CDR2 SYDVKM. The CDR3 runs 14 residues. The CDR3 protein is CASSFRLINEKLFF. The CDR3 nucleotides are TGTGCCAGCAGTTTTAGACTGATTAATGAAAAACTGTTTTTT.

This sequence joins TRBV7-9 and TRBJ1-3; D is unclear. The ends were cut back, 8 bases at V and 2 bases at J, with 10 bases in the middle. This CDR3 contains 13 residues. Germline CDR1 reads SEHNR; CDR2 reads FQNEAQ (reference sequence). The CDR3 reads CASDSEPGNTIYF. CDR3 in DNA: TGTGCCAGCGACTCCGAACCTGGAAACACCATATATTTT.

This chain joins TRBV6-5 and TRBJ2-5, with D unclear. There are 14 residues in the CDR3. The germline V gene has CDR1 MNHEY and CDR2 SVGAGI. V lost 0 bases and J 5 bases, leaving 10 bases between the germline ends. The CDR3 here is CASSYSNSGETQYF. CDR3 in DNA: TGTGCCAGCAGTTACTCGAACTCCGGGGAGACCCAGTACTTC.

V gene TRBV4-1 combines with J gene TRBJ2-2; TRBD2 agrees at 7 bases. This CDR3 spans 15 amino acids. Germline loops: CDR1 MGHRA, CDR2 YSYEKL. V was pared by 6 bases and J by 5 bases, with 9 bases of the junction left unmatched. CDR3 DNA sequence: TGCGCCAGCAGGACCACGGGGGGAGAAACCGGGGAGCTGTTTTTT. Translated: CASRTTGGETGELFF.

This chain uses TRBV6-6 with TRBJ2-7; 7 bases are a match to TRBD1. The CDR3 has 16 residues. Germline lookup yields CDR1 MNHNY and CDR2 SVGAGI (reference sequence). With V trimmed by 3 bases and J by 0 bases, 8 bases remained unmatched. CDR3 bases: TGTGCCAGCAGTTATAAGAGGACAGGCAGCTCCTACGAGCAGTACTTC. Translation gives CASSYKRTGSSYEQYF.